This T cell receptor beta chain appears in the sequencing data of a study of shared clonotypes between healthy human individuals. Trimming cost V 0 bases and J 8 bases; bases outside gene matches: 7. The germline V gene encodes CDR1 SGDLS and CDR2 YYNGEE. The CDR3 has 15 residues. Measured with immunoSEQ multiplex PCR; TCRdb has only the in-frame clones, and not every one. The table shows approximately 500,000 clones, with 79% occurring only once. The V and J genes are TRBV9 and TRBJ1-2; 10 bases match TRBD1. The sequence derives from a woman between 40 and 55 years old in good health. Some clones in this sample may be carry-over from other donors' samples. The source material was PBMCs. Written as DNA, the CDR3 is TGTGCCAGCAGCGTAGTTGGGACAGGGGAGAACGGCTACACCTTC. It yields the protein CASSVVGTGENGYTF. The full variable domain, in which reference TRBV9 and TRBJ1-2 provide the parts outside the CDR3, is DSGVTQTPKHLITATGQRVTLRCSPRSGDLSVYWYQQSLDQGLQFLIQYYNGEERAKGNILERFSAQQFPDLHSELNLSSLELGDSALYFCASSVVGTGENGYTFGSGTRLTVV.